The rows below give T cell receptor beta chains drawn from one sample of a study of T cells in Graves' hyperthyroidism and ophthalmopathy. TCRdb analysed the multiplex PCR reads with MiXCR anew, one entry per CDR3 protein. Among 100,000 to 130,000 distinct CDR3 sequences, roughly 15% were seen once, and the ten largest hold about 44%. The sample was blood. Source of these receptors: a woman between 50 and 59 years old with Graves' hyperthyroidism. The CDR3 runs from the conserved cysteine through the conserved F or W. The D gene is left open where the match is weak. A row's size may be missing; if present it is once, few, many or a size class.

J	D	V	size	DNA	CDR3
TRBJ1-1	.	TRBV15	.	TGTGCCACCAGCAGAACAATTCACACTGAAGCTTTCTTT	CATSRTIHTEAFF
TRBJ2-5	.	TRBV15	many	TGTGCCACCAGCAGAGAAGAGACCCAGTACTTC	CATSREETQYF
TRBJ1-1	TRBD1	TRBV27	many	TGTGCCAGCAGTTTAAAAGGGTTGGCAGGGGGCCTGCCTGAAGCTTTCTTT	CASSLKGLAGGLPEAFF
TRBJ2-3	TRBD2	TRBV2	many	TGTGCCAGCAGTGAACTAGCGGGACACGGAATCACAGATACGCAGTATTTT	CASSELAGHGITDTQYF
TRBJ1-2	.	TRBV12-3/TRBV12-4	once	TGTGCCAGCAGCCAGACACTCGCTAACTATGGCTACACCTTC	CASSQTLANYGYTF
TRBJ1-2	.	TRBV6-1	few	TGTGCCAGCAGGCTGTCGCCCTATGGCTACACCTTC	CASRLSPYGYTF
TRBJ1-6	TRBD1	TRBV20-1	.	TGCAGTGCTAGCGGACAGGTGGGGAATTCACCCCTCCACTTT	CSASGQVGNSPLHF
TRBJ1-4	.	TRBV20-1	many	TGCAGTGCTACCCCGGGTACTGTTCAAGAAAAACTGTTTTTT	CSATPGTVQEKLFF
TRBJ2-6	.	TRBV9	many	TGTGCCAGCAGCGTAGATTGGTTCTCTGGGGCCAACGTCCTGACTTTC	CASSVDWFSGANVLTF
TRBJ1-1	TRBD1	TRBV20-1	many	TGCAGTGCGAAAGACCGGGACAGGGTAGTTGTCACTGAAGCTTTCTTT	CSAKDRDRVVVTEAFF
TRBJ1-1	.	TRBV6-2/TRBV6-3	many	TGTGCCAGCACCGAACAGGGCCCGGGGAACACTGAAGCTTTCTTT	CASTEQGPGNTEAFF
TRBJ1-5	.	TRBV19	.	TGTGCCAGTAGTTCCGGGACGGTGATTTATCAGCCCCAGCATTTT	CASSSGTVIYQPQHF
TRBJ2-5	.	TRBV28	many	TGTGCCAGCAGTTCCCCGGAGGGAGGTCAAGAGACCCAGTACTTC	CASSSPEGGQETQYF
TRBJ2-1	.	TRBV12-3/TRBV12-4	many	TGTGCCAGCAACATCGGGGATGAGCAGTTCTTC	CASNIGDEQFF
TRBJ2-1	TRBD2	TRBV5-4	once	TGTGCCAGCAGCCGACTAGCGGGAGCTGAGCAGTTCTTC	CASSRLAGAEQFF
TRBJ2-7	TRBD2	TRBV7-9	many	TGTGCCAGCAGCCCAAGGGACTACACTTACGAGCAGTACTTC	CASSPRDYTYEQYF
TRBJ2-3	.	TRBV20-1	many	TGCAGTGCTACCTCTAGCCGAGAGGCCACAGATACGCAGTATTTT	CSATSSREATDTQYF
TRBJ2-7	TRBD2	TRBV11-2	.	TGTGCCAGCAGCTATAGCCGGACTAGCGGGATTCGGAACGAGCAGTACTTC	CASSYSRTSGIRNEQYF
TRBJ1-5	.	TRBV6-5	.	TGTGCCAGCAGTTACTCGGTATCGGGGGGGAGTCAGCCCCAGCATTTT	CASSYSVSGGSQPQHF
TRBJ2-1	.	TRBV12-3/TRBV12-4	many	TGTGCCAGCAGTTCCCCAGAAAGGAGGGCCTACAATGAGCAGTTCTTC	CASSSPERRAYNEQFF
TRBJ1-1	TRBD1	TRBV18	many	TGTGCCACGCAAGGGAGACAGGGATTTGAAGCTTTCTTT	CATQGRQGFEAFF
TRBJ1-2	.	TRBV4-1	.	TGCGCCAGCAGCCAAGTGCTACAGACTGATGGCTACACCTTC	CASSQVLQTDGYTF
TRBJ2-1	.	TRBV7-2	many	TGTGCCAGCAGCTTGAGTCCCGGGGGCAATGAGCAGTTCTTC	CASSLSPGGNEQFF
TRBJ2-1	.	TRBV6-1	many	TGTGCCAGCAGTGAACCAACCCTTGAGCAGTTCTTC	CASSEPTLEQFF
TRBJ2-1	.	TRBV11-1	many	TGTGCCAGCAGCTTCGGGTTGGAGTCCTACAATGAGCAGTTCTTC	CASSFGLESYNEQFF
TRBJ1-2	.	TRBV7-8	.	TGTGCCAGCAGCCCGGTCGCGACCGCTAGCACCTTC	CASSPVATASTF
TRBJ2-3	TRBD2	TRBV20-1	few	TGCAGTGCCCCCGGGACCGGGACTAGCGCTAGCACAGATACGCAGTATTTT	CSAPGTGTSASTDTQYF
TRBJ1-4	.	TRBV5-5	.	TGTGCCAGCAGCTCCCGGGACATTTTTAATGAAAAACTGTTTTTT	CASSSRDIFNEKLFF
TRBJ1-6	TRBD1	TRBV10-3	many	TGTGCCATCAGCGACAGACAGGGGGATAATTCACCCCTCCACTTT	CAISDRQGDNSPLHF
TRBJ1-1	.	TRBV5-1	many	TGCGCCAGCAGCTTGGACATGAACACTGAAGCTTTCTTT	CASSLDMNTEAFF
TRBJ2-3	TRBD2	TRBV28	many	TGTGCCAGCAACCGAGGGACTAGCGGGAAAAAAGATACGCAGTATTTT	CASNRGTSGKKDTQYF
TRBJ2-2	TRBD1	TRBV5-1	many	TGCGCCAGCAGCTACGACAGGGGTTGGACCGGGGAGCTGTTTTTT	CASSYDRGWTGELFF
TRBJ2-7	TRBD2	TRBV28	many	TGTGCCAGCACCCGGGGGGGCGGCTCCTACGAGCAGTACTTC	CASTRGGGSYEQYF